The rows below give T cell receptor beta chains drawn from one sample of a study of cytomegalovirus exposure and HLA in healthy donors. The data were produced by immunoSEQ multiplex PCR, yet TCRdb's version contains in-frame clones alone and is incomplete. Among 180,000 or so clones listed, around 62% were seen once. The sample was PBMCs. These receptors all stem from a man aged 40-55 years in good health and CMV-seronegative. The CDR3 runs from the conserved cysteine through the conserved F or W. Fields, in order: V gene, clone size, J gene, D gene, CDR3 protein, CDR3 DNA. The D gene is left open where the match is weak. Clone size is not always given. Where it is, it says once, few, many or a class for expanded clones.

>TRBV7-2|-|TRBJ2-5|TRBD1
CASSLGHRDRGETQYF
TGTGCCAGCAGCTTAGGGCACCGGGACAGGGGAGAGACCCAGTACTTC
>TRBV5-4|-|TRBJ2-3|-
CASSGGVGDTQYF
TGTGCCAGCAGCGGAGGGGTCGGAGATACGCAGTATTTT
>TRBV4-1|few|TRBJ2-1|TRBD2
CASSQAGGINEQFF
TGCGCCAGCAGCCAAGCGGGAGGGATCAATGAGCAGTTCTTC
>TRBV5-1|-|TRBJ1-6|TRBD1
CASSSQQGNNSPLHF
TGCGCCAGCAGCTCCCAACAGGGGAATAATTCACCCCTCCACTTT
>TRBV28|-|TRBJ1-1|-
CASRGISREISTEAFF
TGTGCCAGCAGGGGAATTAGTAGGGAGATATCCACTGAAGCTTTCTTT
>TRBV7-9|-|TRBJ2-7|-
CASSSSGGTTYEQYF
TGTGCCAGCAGCTCTTCTGGCGGGACCACCTACGAGCAGTACTTC
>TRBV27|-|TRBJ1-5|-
CASSLTENQPQHF
TGTGCCAGCAGTTTAACAGAGAATCAGCCCCAGCATTTT
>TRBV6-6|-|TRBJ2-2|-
CASSYIAADIGELFF
TGTGCCAGCAGTTACATAGCCGCAGATATCGGGGAGCTGTTTTTT
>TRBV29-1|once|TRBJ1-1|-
CSVVQGGTEAFF
TGCAGCGTTGTTCAGGGAGGGACTGAAGCTTTCTTT
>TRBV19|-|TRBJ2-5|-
CASSILGPGEETQYF
TGTGCCAGTAGTATACTGGGCCCGGGGGAAGAGACCCAGTACTTC
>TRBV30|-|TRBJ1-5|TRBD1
CAWRSTGAGNQPQHF
TGTGCCTGGAGATCAACAGGGGCAGGCAATCAGCCCCAGCATTTT
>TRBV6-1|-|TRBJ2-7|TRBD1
CASIGTGGIYEQYF
TGTGCCAGCATAGGAACAGGGGGAATCTACGAGCAGTACTTC
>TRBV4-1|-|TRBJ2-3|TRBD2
CASSQGRGGLTDTQYF
TGCGCCAGCAGCCAGGGGCGGGGGGGTCTCACAGATACGCAGTATTTT
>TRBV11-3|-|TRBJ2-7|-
CASSLDPGGEQYF
TGTGCCAGCAGCTTAGATCCGGGTGGCGAGCAGTACTTC
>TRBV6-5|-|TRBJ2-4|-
CASTTERYKNIQYF
TGTGCCAGCACTACCGAGCGGTACAAAAACATTCAGTACTTC